A selection of T cell receptor beta chains follows, all from one sample in a study of control samples from healthy donors and cancer patients. TCRdb's copy holds only in-frame clones and misses some; the assay was immunoSEQ multiplex PCR. The sample lists 250,000 to 300,000 clones, over 70% seen once, with roughly 13% in the top ten. The sample taken for sequencing was PBMCs. Receptors were obtained from a woman in her fifties or sixties with lung cancer. Each CDR3 is given with its conserved first and last residue. D genes are given only for firm matches. Not all rows give a size; the values are once, few, many and, for expanded clones, a class.

CASSPAQRSGNTIYF	-	once	TRBV28
CATSRGQLGGGQPQHF	-	once	TRBV15
CASRTERDNRGPGPYEQYF	-	-	TRBV27
CASRRNGQLNTEAFF	-	-	TRBV28
CASSRIAGSYNEQFF	-	-	TRBV7-3
CASTSGTVNTEAFF	TRBD1	-	TRBV11-1
CASSATSSLGSPLHF	-	few	TRBV2
CASMGQESYEQYF	-	-	TRBV19
CASSSSWTRNTGELFF	-	-	TRBV19
CASSLDSSYEQYF	-	-	TRBV7-7
CASSYPGQGANQPQHF	TRBD1	few	TRBV6-5
CASSPMGAPQFF	-	-	TRBV10-1
CASSQLGWETDTQYF	-	-	TRBV23-1
CASSLDSGGNSPLHF	TRBD1	once	TRBV11-3
CASSQDVATERGYTF	-	-	TRBV4-1
CATSSDKSTEAFF	-	-	TRBV15
CASSLPGRSYGYTF	-	-	TRBV28
CASSQPWGQGLGNEQFF	TRBD1	-	TRBV4-1
CASAGQGVSQETQYF	TRBD1	-	TRBV2
CSVDGGGLETQYF	TRBD2	-	TRBV29-1
CASSLTGGNIQYF	TRBD1	once	TRBV7-8
CASSLGLATKYEQYF	TRBD2	-	TRBV7-3
CASSFSQGNTEAFF	-	-	TRBV27
CASPGTSTDTQYF	-	-	TRBV19
CASSPIMSTDTQYF	-	-	TRBV18
CASSYSGTPYEQYF	TRBD2	-	TRBV6-5
CASSESWQGTYEQYF	-	-	TRBV10-1
CASSLMANTEAFF	-	-	TRBV11-3
CSASLYWGTSGSSSNEQFF	TRBD2	-	TRBV20-1
CASSFQQGDPYGYTF	TRBD1	-	TRBV19
CASSQVAGGPGEQYF	TRBD2	-	TRBV3-1/TRBV3-2
CASSSGRSNQPQHF	-	-	TRBV7-2
CASSSRTGGWTGELFF	TRBD1	-	TRBV9
CASSFRSSYNEQFF	-	-	TRBV5-4
CASSPRGGETQYF	-	few	TRBV6-6
CASSFPWNEQFF	-	-	TRBV7-2
CASYLAGGPHNEQFF	TRBD2	-	TRBV5-4
CAIGGDREGNTIYF	TRBD1	-	TRBV10-3
CASSFSGNEKLFF	-	-	TRBV28
CSASFPLGSGYNEQFF	-	-	TRBV20-1
CASSDQSSYNSPLHF	-	few	TRBV6-4
CASSIGPAGGLREQYF	-	-	TRBV28
CAISESGGGDIYEQYF	-	-	TRBV10-3
CASSQVRGYTEAFF	TRBD1	many	TRBV3-1/TRBV3-2
CASSLRQGNNQPQHF	TRBD1	-	TRBV28
CASSSSEIKETQYF	-	few	TRBV19
CASSLGLAHNEQFF	TRBD2	-	TRBV5-8
CASSPGGSGTKQFF	TRBD2	-	TRBV11-3
CASSPDRDGSYGYTF	TRBD1	-	TRBV18
CASSLDLSDDTQYF	-	-	TRBV5-4
CASSLESTIYF	-	once	TRBV11-2
CASSPPTGGDYEQYF	TRBD1	-	TRBV27
CSVGDAGYYEQYF	-	-	TRBV29-1
CASSLGTSGETQYF	TRBD2	-	TRBV7-3
CASSLYLGGNSPLHF	-	-	TRBV11-1
CASNRNTGELFF	-	-	TRBV28
CSVRQGGDYGYTF	TRBD1	once	TRBV29-1